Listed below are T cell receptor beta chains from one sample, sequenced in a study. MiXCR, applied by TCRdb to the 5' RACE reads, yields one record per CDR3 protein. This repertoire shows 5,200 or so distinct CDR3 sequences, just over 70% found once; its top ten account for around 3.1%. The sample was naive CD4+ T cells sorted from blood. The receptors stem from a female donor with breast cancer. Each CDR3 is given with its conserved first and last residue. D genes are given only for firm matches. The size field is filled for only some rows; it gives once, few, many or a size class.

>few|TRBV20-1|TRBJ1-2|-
CSATPGAYGYTF
TGCAGTGCTACTCCGGGAGCCTATGGCTACACCTTC
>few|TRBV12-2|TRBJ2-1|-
CASRFTTSGIGLSYNEQFF
TGTGCAAGTCGCTTCACGACTAGCGGGATTGGGTTGTCCTACAATGAGCAGTTCTTC
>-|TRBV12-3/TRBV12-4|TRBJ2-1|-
CASSQGRSNEQFF
TGTGCCAGCAGCCAGGGACGGTCCAATGAGCAGTTCTTC
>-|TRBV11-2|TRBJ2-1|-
CASSPASWGSYNEQFF
TGTGCCAGCAGCCCAGCCTCGTGGGGGTCCTACAATGAGCAGTTCTTC
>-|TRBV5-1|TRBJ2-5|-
CASSSGVAATQETQYF
TGCGCCAGCAGCTCGGGGGTAGCGGCTACCCAAGAGACCCAGTACTTC
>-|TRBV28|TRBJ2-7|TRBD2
CASSLAGTSGFYEQYF
TGTGCCAGCAGTTTAGCCGGGACTAGCGGGTTCTACGAGCAGTACTTC
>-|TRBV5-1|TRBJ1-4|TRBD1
CASSSIPGQGTTNEKLFF
TGCGCCAGCAGCTCCATACCGGGACAGGGAACAACTAATGAAAAACTGTTTTTT
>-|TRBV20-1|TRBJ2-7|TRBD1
CSAGGQGSYEQYF
TGCAGTGCTGGGGGACAGGGCTCCTACGAGCAGTACTTC
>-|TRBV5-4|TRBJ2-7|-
CASSLVADYEQYF
TGTGCCAGCAGCTTGGTGGCAGACTACGAGCAGTACTTC
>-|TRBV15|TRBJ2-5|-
CATSRALGPETQYF
TGTGCCACCAGCAGGGCACTGGGGCCAGAGACCCAGTACTTC
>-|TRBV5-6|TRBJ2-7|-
CASSSGGRYEQYF
TGTGCCAGCAGCTCCGGAGGCCGCTACGAGCAGTACTTC
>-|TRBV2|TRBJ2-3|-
CASSEGTDTQYF
TGTGCCAGCAGTGAAGGCACAGATACGCAGTATTTT
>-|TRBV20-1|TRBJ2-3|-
CSAREPTSSTDTQYF
TGCAGTGCTAGAGAACCTACCTCTAGCACAGATACGCAGTATTTT
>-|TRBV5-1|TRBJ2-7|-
CASRKLSAGDYEQYF
TGCGCCAGCAGAAAGTTATCGGCAGGTGACTACGAGCAGTACTTC
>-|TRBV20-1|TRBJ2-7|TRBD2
CSASNSGRFGEQYF
TGCAGTGCTAGCAACAGCGGGAGATTTGGCGAGCAGTACTTC
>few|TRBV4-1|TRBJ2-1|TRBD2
CASGSGGATRNEQFF
TGCGCCAGTGGTAGCGGGGGAGCAACCCGGAATGAGCAGTTCTTC
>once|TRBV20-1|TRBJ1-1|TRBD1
CSATGGAGTEAFF
TGCAGTGCTACAGGGGGCGCTGGGACTGAAGCTTTCTTT
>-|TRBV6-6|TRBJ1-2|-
CASGGPNYGYTF
TGTGCCAGCGGTGGACCTAACTATGGCTACACCTTC
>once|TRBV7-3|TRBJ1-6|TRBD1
CASSSDRDSPLHF
TGTGCCAGCAGCTCCGACAGGGATTCACCCCTCCACTTT
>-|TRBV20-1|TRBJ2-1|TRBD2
CSAPDSGSLNEQFF
TGCAGTGCCCCGGATAGCGGGAGCTTGAATGAGCAGTTCTTC
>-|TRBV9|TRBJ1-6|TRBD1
CASSGGQGEYSPLHF
TGTGCCAGCAGCGGGGGACAGGGGGAGTATTCACCCCTCCACTTT
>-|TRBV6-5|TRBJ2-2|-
CASRAQIGGTGELFF
TGTGCCAGCAGGGCGCAGATAGGGGGAACCGGGGAGCTGTTTTTT
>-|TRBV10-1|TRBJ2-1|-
CASSETRYNEQFF
TGCGCCAGCAGTGAGACCCGGTACAATGAGCAGTTCTTC
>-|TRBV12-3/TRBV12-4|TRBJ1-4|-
CASSPDIRNEKLFF
TGTGCCAGCAGCCCAGACATCAGGAATGAAAAACTGTTTTTT
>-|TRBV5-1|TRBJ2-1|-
CASSLGDRYNEQFF
TGCGCCAGCAGCTTGGGTGACAGGTACAATGAGCAGTTCTTC
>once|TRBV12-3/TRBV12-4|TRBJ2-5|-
CASTNQNRETQYF
TGTGCCAGCACCAACCAAAATCGAGAGACCCAGTACTTC
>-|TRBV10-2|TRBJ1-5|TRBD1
CASVGQVGSQPQHF
TGCGCCAGCGTGGGACAGGTTGGAAGTCAGCCCCAGCATTTT
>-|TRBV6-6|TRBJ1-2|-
CASSHNRDNERHGYTF
TGTGCCAGCAGCCATAATCGGGACAACGAGAGACATGGCTACACCTTC
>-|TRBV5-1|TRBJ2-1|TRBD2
CASSLGLAGGLNNEQFF
TGCGCCAGCAGCTTGGGACTAGCGGGGGGCCTAAACAATGAGCAGTTCTTC
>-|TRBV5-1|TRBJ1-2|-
CASSLALSQGRSGYTF
TGCGCCAGCAGCTTGGCCCTCTCCCAGGGAAGGAGTGGCTACACCTTC
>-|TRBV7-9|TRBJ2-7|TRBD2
CASRLAGASSYEQYF
TGTGCCAGCAGGCTAGCGGGGGCGAGCTCCTACGAGCAGTACTTC
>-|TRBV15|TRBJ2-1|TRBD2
CATRRTSGKYNEQFF
TGTGCCACCAGACGAACTAGCGGTAAATACAATGAGCAGTTCTTC
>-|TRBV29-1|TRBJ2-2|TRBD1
CSVKGQGATGELFF
TGCAGCGTTAAGGGACAGGGGGCCACCGGGGAGCTGTTTTTT
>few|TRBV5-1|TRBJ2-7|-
CASSFSGQGPQFSYEQYF
TGCGCCAGCAGCTTCTCGGGGCAGGGGCCCCAATTTTCCTACGAGCAGTACTTC
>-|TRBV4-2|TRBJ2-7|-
CASSQVMTYEQYF
TGTGCCAGCAGCCAAGTTATGACCTACGAGCAGTACTTC
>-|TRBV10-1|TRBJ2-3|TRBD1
CASSDGTGTDTQYF
TGCGCCAGCAGTGATGGGACAGGGACAGATACGCAGTATTTT
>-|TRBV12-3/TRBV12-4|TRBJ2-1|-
CASSGYGTTNYNEQFF
TGTGCCAGCAGTGGATATGGGACAACGAACTACAATGAGCAGTTCTTC
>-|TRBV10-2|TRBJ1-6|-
CASSETGYSPLHF
TGCGCCAGCAGTGAGACGGGTTATTCACCCCTCCACTTT
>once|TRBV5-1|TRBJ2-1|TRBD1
CASSLSQGGMDEQFF
TGCGCCAGCAGCTTGAGTCAAGGGGGCATGGATGAGCAGTTCTTC
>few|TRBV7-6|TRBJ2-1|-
CASSLARSTRYNEQFF
TGTGCCAGCAGCTTAGCGCGTAGTACTAGATACAATGAGCAGTTCTTC
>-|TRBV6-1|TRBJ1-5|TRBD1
CASDDRGNQPQHF
TGTGCCAGCGACGACAGGGGGAATCAGCCCCAGCATTTT
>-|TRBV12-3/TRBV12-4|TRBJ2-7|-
CASKDSGAFYEQYF
TGTGCCAGCAAGGACAGTGGGGCTTTCTACGAGCAGTACTTC
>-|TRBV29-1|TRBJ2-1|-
CSVGDQAYNEQFF
TGCAGCGTTGGCGACCAAGCTTACAATGAGCAGTTCTTC
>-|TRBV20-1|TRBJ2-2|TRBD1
CSAPRTGGLTGELFF
TGCAGTGCTCCTCGGACAGGGGGCTTGACCGGGGAGCTGTTTTTT